This TCR beta chain was retrieved from a study of memory CD4+ T cells and cytomegalovirus serostatus (dated by TCRdb to the late 2010s). Background for the entire study: The roughly 33 healthy Belgian adults in the cohort included 9 who were CMV seropositive and roughly 25 who were CMV seronegative. CD4+ memory TCRbeta repertoires of a Belgian cohort with known cytomegalovirus serostatus were sequenced in order to replicate a published TCR-based CMV serostatus classifier. Overall results and qualifications from the work: Of roughly 170 previously reported CMV-associated TCRbeta sequences, some 73 appeared in the CD4+ memory repertoires, each in one to five individuals. Results were interpreted as suggesting that the CMV-associated TCR signature is largely present in the CD4+ memory repertoire. A median bootstrapped AUC of almost 0.96 with a 95% CI of 0.76-1.00 was achieved on the Belgian cohort by the original-framework classifier. Unlike the original study, which covered naive and memory CD4+ and CD8+ populations, the Belgian study sequenced only CD4+CD45RO+ memory cells. For CMV serostatus prediction, a median bootstrapped AUC of about 0.94 was reached with the original framework, and a median bootstrapped AUC of about 0.9 was reached with a US-trained random forest.

The Quick-DNA Microprep Kit was used to extract genomic DNA from the sorted cells. TCRbeta DNA was amplified with the immunoSEQ hsTCRbeta kit following the manufacturer's protocol. TCRbeta libraries were sequenced on an Illumina MiSeq instrument. Turning to the authors' computational methods: Once out-of-frame sequences had been removed, a few million distinct TCRbeta sequences were left, which works out to an average of roughly 70,000 per individual. Each individual was scored using the number of some 150 previously reported CMV-associated TCRbeta sequences that the individual carried and the total number of productive distinct TCRbeta sequences. A beta-binomial model was reimplemented in Python, and random forests from scikit-learn, run with default parameters, were trained on data from the US cohort. On the Belgian cohort, classifier performance was reported as the median AUC, along with percentile confidence intervals, across 10,000 bootstrap iterations. Here the immuneACCESS table is served through TCRdb, limited to in-frame sequences with V and J called. Missing clones are a known gap in these copies; in checked studies unresolved V genes cover under half, and the rest lacks a known reason. V and J calls and clone size follow that table, whereas D and trimming were derived from the DNA. The sample data list about 56,000 clones, and roughly 82% of these were observed just once. Of the sample, less than 0.5% falls within the top ten clones.

This clone is medium-sized (0.01 to 0.1%). Its binding antigen is unknown. There are no base qualities to consult, and no much larger clone falls within one base. The germline V gene (reference sequence) provides CDR1 SEHNR and CDR2 FQNEAQ. V is clipped by 10 bases and J by 2 bases, and the sequence between their germline boundaries is 12 bases long. From its cysteine to its phenylalanine, the CDR3 spans 13 amino acids. Solely the CDR3 DNA is kept, with 39 bases framed from the first base. Single viable CD3+CD4+CD8-CD45RO+ cells were sorted as memory CD4+ T cells on a FACSAria II. To determine CMV serostatus, a Roche Elecsys assay was used that detects serum IgG against CMV pp150, pp28, p38 and p52. Following thawing, total CD4+ T cells were enriched through positive selection using CD4 magnetic microbeads. The samples came from a different study that was designed specifically to examine the CD4+ T cell memory repertoire. Peripheral blood mononuclear cells were isolated and cryopreserved following standard operating procedures; serum was stored at -80 °C. The staining used CD3-PerCP (BW264/56), CD4-APC (RPA-T4), CD45RO-PE (UCHT1) and CD8-Pacific Orange (3B5) antibodies, and Sytox blue was used to exclude non-viable cells.

This clonotype was sampled from an adult in good health and CMV-seronegative. The source material was memory CD4+ T cells from blood. In this chain, TRBV7-9 is recombined with TRBJ1-3; TRBD1 is possibly the D segment (6 matching bases). The CDR3 region has the sequence CATPGGPGNTIYF. The nucleotide sequence is TGTGCCACCCCCGGGGGCCCTGGAAACACCATATATTTT.